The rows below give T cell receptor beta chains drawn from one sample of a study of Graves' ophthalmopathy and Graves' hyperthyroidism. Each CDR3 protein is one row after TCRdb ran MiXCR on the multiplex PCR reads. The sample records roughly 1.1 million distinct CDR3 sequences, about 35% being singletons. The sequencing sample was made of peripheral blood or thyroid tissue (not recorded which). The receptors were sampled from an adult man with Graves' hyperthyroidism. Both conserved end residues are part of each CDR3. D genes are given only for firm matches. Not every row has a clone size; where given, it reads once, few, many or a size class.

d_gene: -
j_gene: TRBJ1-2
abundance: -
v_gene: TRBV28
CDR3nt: TGTGCCAGCATTCGACAGGCTGGGTGGAATGGCCACACCTTC
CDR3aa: CASIRQAGWNGHTF

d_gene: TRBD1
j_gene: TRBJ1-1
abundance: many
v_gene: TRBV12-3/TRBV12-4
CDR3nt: TGTGCCAGCAGCGGGACAGGGCGGACTGAAGCTTTCTTT
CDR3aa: CASSGTGRTEAFF

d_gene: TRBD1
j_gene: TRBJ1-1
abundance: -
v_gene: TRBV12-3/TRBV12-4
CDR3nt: TGTGCCAGCAGCTGGACAGGGGGCGCGGCTGAAGCTTTCTTT
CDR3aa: CASSWTGGAAEAFF

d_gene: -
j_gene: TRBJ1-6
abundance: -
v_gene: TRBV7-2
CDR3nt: TGTGCCAGCAGTTATAGGGCTAGCGGGACACCCCTCCACTTT
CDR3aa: CASSYRASGTPLHF

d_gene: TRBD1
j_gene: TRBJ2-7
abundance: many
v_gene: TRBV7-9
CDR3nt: TGTGCCAGCAGCTCAGGGCCCGGGACAGGAGCCTCCTACGAGCAGTACTTC
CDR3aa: CASSSGPGTGASYEQYF

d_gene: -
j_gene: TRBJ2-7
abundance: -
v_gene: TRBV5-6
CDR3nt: TGTGCCAGCAGCTTGGCGTTAGCGGAGACGGTGGGGGCCGAGCAGTACTTC
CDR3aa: CASSLALAETVGAEQYF

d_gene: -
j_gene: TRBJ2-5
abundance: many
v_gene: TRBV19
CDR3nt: TGTGCCAGTAGTGGGCAGGGGAGGGAGACCCAGTACTTC
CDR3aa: CASSGQGRETQYF

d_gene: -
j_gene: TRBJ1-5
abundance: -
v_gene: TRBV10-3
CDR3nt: TGTGCCAGCAGTTACGTTTTCCGACAGGCAGATCCTAATAGCAATCAGCCCCAGCATTTT
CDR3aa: CASSYVFRQADPNSNQPQHF

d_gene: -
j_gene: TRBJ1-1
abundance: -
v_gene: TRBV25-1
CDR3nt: TGTGCCAGCGTGTCCCCGGGGGTTGGCACTGAAGCTTTCTTT
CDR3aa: CASVSPGVGTEAFF

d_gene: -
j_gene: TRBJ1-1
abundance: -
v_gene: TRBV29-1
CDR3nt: TGCAGCGTTGAAGGGCAGGGAGCTTTCTTT
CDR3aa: CSVEGQGAFF

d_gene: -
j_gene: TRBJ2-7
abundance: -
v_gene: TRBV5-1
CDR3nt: TGCGCCAGCACTCCTGGGGCAGGTCGCTCCTACGAGCAGTACTTC
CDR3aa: CASTPGAGRSYEQYF

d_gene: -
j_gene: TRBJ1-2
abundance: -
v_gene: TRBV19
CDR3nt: TGTGCCAGTTTAGCTAATCGGATCTATGGCTACACCTTC
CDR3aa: CASLANRIYGYTF

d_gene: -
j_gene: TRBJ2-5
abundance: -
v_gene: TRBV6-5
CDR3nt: TGTGCCAGCAGTTACCTAAGTAGATCGGGAGAGGCCCAGTACTTC
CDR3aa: CASSYLSRSGEAQYF

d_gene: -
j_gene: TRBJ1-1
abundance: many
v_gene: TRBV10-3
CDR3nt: TGTGCCATCAGTGAGTCTGGGATCTTCAACTCTGAAGCTTTCTTT
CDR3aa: CAISESGIFNSEAFF

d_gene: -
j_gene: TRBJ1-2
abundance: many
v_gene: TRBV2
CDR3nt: TGTGCCAGCAGTGGGGGCAGGGATATCCCTGGCTACACCTTC
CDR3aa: CASSGGRDIPGYTF